The next 22 T cell receptor beta chains were all read from a single sample in a study of breast tumors, draining lymph nodes, adjacent tissues. TCRdb reprocessed the multiplex PCR reads via MiXCR and lists one record per CDR3 protein. The repertoire holds around 170,000 distinct CDR3 sequences, with approximately 30% as singletons. The lymph nodes were axillary draining lymph nodes from breast cancer patients. Sequences were obtained from axillary lymph node tissue. Source of these receptors: a female donor with breast cancer. Some clones in this sample may be carry-over from other donors' samples.

This clonotype was counted many times. This chain uses TRBV5-1 with TRBJ2-2; tentative D call: TRBD2 (6 bases). Trimming shortened V by 1 base and J by 4 bases, and 11 bases separated the two germline ends. CDR3 length equals 15 residues. Germline V gene sequence: CDR1 SGHRS, CDR2 YFSETQ. The CDR3 here is CASSLSSASTGELFF. CDR3 nucleotides: TGCGCCAGCAGCTTGTCTAGCGCCTCCACCGGGGAGCTGTTTTTT.

The chain joins TRBV7-2 to TRBJ2-7; possibly TRBD1 for D (5 bases). Germline V gene data show CDR1 as SGHTA and CDR2 as FQGNSA. The CDR3 spans 14 residues. Deletions cut 4 bases from V and 5 bases from J, with 15 bases between. In DNA form, the CDR3 reads TGTGCCAGCAGCTCCTGGGGCAGGATAGACGAGCAGTACTTC. It translates to CASSSWGRIDEQYF.

This clonotype occurred many times. The rearrangement links TRBV2 to TRBJ2-7; D uncertain. The CDR3 has 14 residues. Deletions cut 5 bases from V and 8 bases from J, with 19 bases between. Germline values: CDR1 SNHLY, CDR2 FYNNEI. The CDR3: CASSWLWAASKQYF. The CDR3 DNA reads TGTGCCAGCAGTTGGCTTTGGGCTGCAAGTAAGCAGTACTTC.

As concerns this clonotype: A read error may explain this, as a much larger clone is one base away. This chain links TRBV9 with TRBJ2-1, with 11 bases lining up with TRBD2. The CDR3 has 16 residues. The V gene's germline CDR1 is SGDLS and CDR2 YYNGEE. CDR3 sequence (DNA): TGTGCCAGCAGCGTAGGACTAGCGGGGTTGTACAATGCGCAGTTCTTC. Encoded protein: CASSVGLAGLYNAQFF.

A note on this clonotype: The final CDR3 position lacks the conserved phenylalanine or tryptophan, pointing to a likely read error. The limits of the CDR3 on the DNA are not certain, so only TCRdb's listed CDR3 is given. The V and J genes are TRBV12-3 or TRBV12-4 and TRBJ1-6. The CDR3 comprises 10 residues, both ends counted. The CDR3 reads CASSSATRNY.

This clonotype was recorded at least ten times. The chain links TRBV9 to TRBJ2-2; 11 bases map to TRBD2. There are 16 residues in the CDR3. The germline CDR1 and CDR2 sequences are SGDLS and YYNGEE. The trim removed 0 bases at V and 6 bases at J, leaving 4 bases unmatched. The CDR3 nucleotides read TGTGCCAGCAGCGTAGTAGGTAGCGGGGGGGCCGGGGAGCTGTTTTTT. Translating gives CASSVVGSGGAGELFF.

This clonotype was seen many times. This chain links TRBV19 with TRBJ2-1; D uncertain. Deletions cut 4 bases from V and 2 bases from J, with 12 bases between. The CDR3 has 15 amino acids. Germline V gives CDR1 LNHDA, CDR2 SQIVND (reference sequence). The CDR3 sequence: CASSKVAGTYNEQFF. The CDR3 DNA reads TGTGCCAGTAGTAAGGTGGCAGGAACCTACAATGAGCAGTTCTTC.

Regarding this clonotype: A read error may explain this, as a much larger clone is one base away. The conserved final phenylalanine or tryptophan is absent from the CDR3, which likely points to a read error. The rearrangement uses TRBV7-3 and TRBJ2-1, with D maybe TRBD2 (5 bases). Germline CDR1 and CDR2: SGHTA and FQGTGA. Trimming removed 2 bases from V and 6 bases from J, with 20 bases in between. The CDR3 covers 17 residues. CDR3 region: CASSLYQVGLATNEQFL. CDR3 coding DNA: TGTGCCAGCAGCTTATACCAGGTTGGGCTAGCCACCAATGAGCAGTTCCTC.

V is TRBV20-1 and J is TRBJ2-7, with 7 bases identical to TRBD1. The V and J ends lost 3 bases and 10 bases, in that order; junction bases with no gene match: 9. Germline-derived CDR1 and CDR2 are DFQATT and SNEGSKA (reference sequence). This CDR3 comprises 12 residues. Here the CDR3 reads CSARGRQGAQYF. The CDR3 nucleotides read TGCAGTGCTAGGGGTAGACAGGGAGCCCAGTACTTC.

A remark on this clonotype: A much larger clone differs from this one at a single base, so this may be a read error. V and J are TRBV6-1 and TRBJ2-5; D is ambiguous. In germline, CDR1 is MNHNS, CDR2 SASEGT. The CDR3 sequence is 11 residues long. The CDR3: CVSVAQETQYF. The CDR3 bases are TGTGTCAGCGTGGCCCAAGAGACCCAGTACTTC.

This clonotype was counted at least ten times. The V gene is TRBV27, the J gene TRBJ2-1; 7 bases are a match to TRBD1. J was trimmed by 15 bases and V by 0 bases; bases with no gene match: 2. Germline assignment: CDR1 MNHEY and CDR2 SMNVEV (reference sequence). The CDR3 covers 11 residues. The CDR3 DNA reads TGTGCCAGCAGTTTATCAGGGACAGCGTTCTTC. It codes for CASSLSGTAFF.

The CDR3 DNA reads as TGTGCCAGCAGCGTTGGCGGTGGTTGGGAGAACACTGAAGCTTTCTTT. Encoded protein: CASSVGGGWENTEAFF. The V and J genes are TRBV4-2 and TRBJ1-1; D is unresolved. The CDR3 has 16 amino acids. The V end was cut by 5 bases, the J end by 1 base, with 17 bases between. CDR1 is LGHNA and CDR2 is YNFKEQ in the germline V gene.

This clonotype was observed many times. One base away lies a much larger clone, so this may be a sequencing read error. The chain is built from TRBV11-3 and TRBJ2-1; unclear D gene. The CDR3 length is 17 residues. V was shortened by 1 base and J by 1 base, with 14 bases between the two germline ends. Germline V gene data show CDR1 as SGHNT and CDR2 as YENEEA. CDR3: CASSLGATSKSYNEQFF. As DNA, the CDR3 is TGTGCCAGCAGCTTAGGCGCAACGTCCAAATCCTACAATGAGCAGTTCTTC.

This chain connects TRBV7-2 to TRBJ2-5, with 7 bases identical to TRBD1. V dropped 6 bases and J dropped 1; count of bases not matched to a gene: 5. Looked up from germline, CDR1 is SGHTA and CDR2 is FQGNSA. This CDR3 contains 14 residues. The CDR3 sequence: CASSWRQGQETQYF. In DNA, the CDR3 is TGTGCCAGCAGTTGGAGACAGGGCCAAGAGACCCAGTACTTC.

The chain recombines TRBV7-8 with TRBJ2-7; D is possibly TRBD2 (5 bases). This CDR3 has 13 amino acids. Germline values: CDR1 SGHVS, CDR2 FQNEAQ. The CDR3 loop is CARKATSSYEQYF. In DNA, the CDR3 is TGTGCTAGAAAGGCTACTAGCTCCTACGAGCAGTACTTC. Full variable domain (outside the CDR3, taken from reference TRBV7-8 and TRBJ2-7): GAGVSQSPRYKVAKRGQDVALRCDPISGHVSLFWYQQALGQGPEFLTYFQNEAQLDKSGLPSDRFFAERPEGSVSTLKIQRTQQEDSAVYLCARKATSSYEQYFGPGTRLTVT.

The chain carries TRBV7-9 and TRBJ2-2; D is unclear. The CDR3 length is 12 residues. The germline CDR1 and CDR2 sequences are SEHNR and FQNEAQ (reference sequence). Trimming removed 6 bases at V and 5 bases at J, with 7 bases between. CDR3 in amino acids: CASRIRTGELFF. CDR3 bases: TGTGCCAGCAGGATACGGACCGGGGAGCTGTTTTTT.

This clonotype was picked up many times. V is TRBV7-3 and J is TRBJ2-3, with D unclear. Germline assignment: CDR1 SGHTA and CDR2 FQGTGA. The CDR3 runs to 13 residues. V lost 1 base, J lost 6 bases, and 8 bases lay in between. CDR3 DNA: TGTGCCAGCAGCTTAAGGAGCTCGGATACGCAGTATTTT. This translates into CASSLRSSDTQYF. The full variable domain, rest sourced from reference TRBV7-3 and TRBJ2-3, is GAGVSQTPSNKVTEKGKYVELRCDPISGHTALYWYRQSLGQGPEFLIYFQGTGAADDSGLPNDRFFAVRPEGSVSTLKIQRTERGDSAVYLCASSLRSSDTQYFGPGTRLTVL.

This clonotype was observed a few times. The chain joins TRBV7-2 to TRBJ1-1; 7 bases are a match to TRBD1. V lost 0 bases and J lost 0; bases outside the gene matches: 7. The V gene's germline CDR1 is SGHTA and CDR2 FQGNSA. The CDR3 length is 17 residues. The CDR3 protein is CASSLAFTGEVNTEAFF. CDR3 DNA sequence: TGTGCCAGCAGCTTAGCATTCACAGGGGAGGTGAACACTGAAGCTTTCTTT.

J is TRBJ2-7 and V is TRBV10-3; D is unclear. Germline V gene lookup returns CDR1 ENHRY and CDR2 SYGVKD. Trimming cost V 6 bases and J 3 bases, with 6 bases left between them. This CDR3 is 11 amino acids long. CDR3 protein: CAIRANYEQYF. The CDR3 nucleotides read TGTGCCATCAGGGCCAACTACGAGCAGTACTTC.

For this clonotype: A read error is likely, as this CDR3 ends without the conserved phenylalanine or tryptophan. The DNA of the CDR3 is TGTGCCGGCAGCTTATCTAGCGGGGGGGATGAGCAGTTCCTC. It encodes CAGSLSSGGDEQFL. This sequence joins TRBV7-9 and TRBJ2-1; the match to TRBD2 covers 12 bases. CDR3 length equals 14 residues. Looked up from germline, CDR1 is SEHNR and CDR2 is FQNEAQ (reference sequence).

This clonotype was recorded many times. The V call is TRBV6-5, the J call TRBJ2-7; 11 bases agree with TRBD2. CDR1 is MNHEY, CDR2 SVGAGI, per germline. The CDR3 runs 16 residues. The V and J ends lost 6 bases and 6 bases, in that order; junction bases with no gene match: 13. This CDR3 reads CASRTLAGGLTGEQYF. CDR3 nucleotide sequence: TGTGCCAGCAGGACCTTAGCGGGGGGGCTCACGGGCGAGCAGTACTTC.

Details on this clonotype: One base away lies a much larger clone, so this may be a sequencing read error. The chain joins TRBV7-2 to TRBJ1-1, with D unresolved. The CDR3 consists of 12 residues. Germline V gives CDR1 SGHTA, CDR2 FQGNSA. Written as DNA, the CDR3 is TGTGCCAGCAGCACCTATAACACTGAAACTTTCTTT. The encoded protein is CASSTYNTETFF. Filled out from reference TRBV7-2 and TRBJ1-1, the complete variable domain reads GAGVSQSPSNKVTEKGKDVELRCDPISGHTALYWYRQSLGQGLEFLIYFQGNSAPDKSGLPSDRFSAERTGGSVSTLTIQRTQQEDSAVYLCASSTYNTETFFGQGTRLTVV.